The clone carrying this TCR beta chain was counted ten times or more. The data are from a study of neurological immune-mediated disorders. TCRdb reprocessed the 5' RACE reads via MiXCR and lists one record per CDR3 protein. The repertoire consists of tens of thousands of distinct CDR3 sequences, with 13% to 15% occurring once and the leading ten covering under 7%. Between the trimmed V and J ends, which lost 7 bases and 2 bases, there was a span of 12 bases. Germline V gene lookup returns CDR1 SQVTM and CDR2 ANQGSEA. This CDR3 region has 12 residues. This receptor was identified in a woman in her forties or fifties in good health. The sequenced sample was PBMCs. This chain uses TRBV29-1 with TRBJ2-7; D is undetermined. CDR3 region: CSGAYETYEQYF. The DNA of the CDR3 is TGCAGCGGGGCCTATGAAACCTACGAGCAGTACTTC.